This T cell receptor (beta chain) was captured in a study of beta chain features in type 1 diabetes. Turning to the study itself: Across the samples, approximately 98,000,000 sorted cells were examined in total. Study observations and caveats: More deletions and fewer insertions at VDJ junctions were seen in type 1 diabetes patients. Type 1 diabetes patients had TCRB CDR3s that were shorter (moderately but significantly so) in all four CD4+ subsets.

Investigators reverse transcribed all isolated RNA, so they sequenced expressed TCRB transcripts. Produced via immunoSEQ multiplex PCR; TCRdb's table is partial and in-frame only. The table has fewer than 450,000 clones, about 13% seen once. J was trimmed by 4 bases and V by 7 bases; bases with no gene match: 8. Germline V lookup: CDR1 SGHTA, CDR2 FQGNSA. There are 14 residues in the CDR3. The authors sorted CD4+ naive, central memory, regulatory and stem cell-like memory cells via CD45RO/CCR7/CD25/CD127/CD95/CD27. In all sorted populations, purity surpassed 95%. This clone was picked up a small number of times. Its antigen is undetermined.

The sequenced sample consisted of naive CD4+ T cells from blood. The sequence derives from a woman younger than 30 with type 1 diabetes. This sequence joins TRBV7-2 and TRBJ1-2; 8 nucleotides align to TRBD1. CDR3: CASTLGQGAYGYTF. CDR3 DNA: TGTGCCAGCACCCTTGGGCAGGGGGCCTATGGCTACACCTTC.